Listed below are T cell receptor beta chains from one sample, sequenced in a study of shared clonotypes between healthy human individuals. Sequencing was performed with immunoSEQ multiplex PCR; in TCRdb, only in-frame clones are kept and a portion is missing. In the table there are 1.4 million to 1.5 million clones, about 96% of which are singletons. Sequenced input: naive CD4+ T cells sorted from blood. These receptors were collected from a man aged 30-40 years in good health. Both conserved end residues are part of each CDR3. D genes are given only for firm matches. Clone size is not always given. Where it is, it says once, few, many or a class for expanded clones.

V	D	size	J	CDR3	DNA
TRBV7-9	-	-	TRBJ2-3	CASSVSGSTDTQYF	TGTGCCAGCAGCGTTAGCGGAAGCACAGATACGCAGTATTTT
TRBV9	-	-	TRBJ1-5	CASSPTWGQPQHF	TGTGCCAGCAGCCCTACCTGGGGGCAGCCCCAGCATTTT
TRBV5-8	TRBD1	-	TRBJ1-5	CASSWHRGADNQPQHF	TGTGCCAGCAGCTGGCACAGGGGCGCGGACAATCAGCCCCAGCATTTT
TRBV6-1	TRBD2	-	TRBJ2-3	CASRTSVADTQYF	TGTGCCAGCAGAACTAGCGTAGCCGACACGCAGTATTTT
TRBV6-1	-	-	TRBJ2-5	CASSWAGEETQYF	TGTGCCAGCAGCTGGGCAGGGGAAGAGACCCAGTACTTC
TRBV5-4	TRBD2	-	TRBJ2-7	CASSLRASGRAIEQYF	TGTGCCAGCAGCTTGAGGGCTAGCGGGAGGGCCATCGAGCAGTACTTC
TRBV30	-	once	TRBJ1-3	CAWSGEGHSGNTIYF	TGTGCCTGGAGTGGCGAGGGTCACTCTGGAAACACCATATATTTT
TRBV4-1	TRBD2	-	TRBJ2-2	CASSPRLAGNTGELFF	TGCGCCAGCAGCCCCCGACTAGCGGGGAACACCGGGGAGCTGTTTTTT
TRBV10-3	-	once	TRBJ2-3	CAISDSTTSTDTQYF	TGTGCCATCAGTGACTCTACGACTAGCACAGATACGCAGTATTTT
TRBV6-1	-	-	TRBJ2-7	CASRVPYEQYF	TGTGCCAGCAGGGTACCCTACGAGCAGTACTTC
TRBV25-1	-	-	TRBJ1-2	CASSEYGRGLDYGYTF	TGTGCCAGCAGTGAATATGGTCGGGGGTTGGACTATGGCTACACCTTC
TRBV5-1	-	-	TRBJ2-5	CASSLAGPQETQYF	TGCGCCAGCAGCTTGGCCGGTCCTCAAGAGACCCAGTACTTC
TRBV28	TRBD1	-	TRBJ1-2	CASSSDGQGVGGYTF	TGTGCCAGCAGTTCCGACGGACAGGGGGTAGGTGGCTACACCTTC
TRBV6-1	TRBD1	-	TRBJ2-1	CASMWDRGNEQFF	TGTGCCAGCATGTGGGACAGGGGGAATGAGCAGTTCTTC
TRBV7-2	-	-	TRBJ1-2	CASSLVSRFSNYGYTF	TGTGCCAGCAGCTTAGTTTCGCGGTTTTCTAACTATGGCTACACCTTC
TRBV19	-	once	TRBJ2-2	CATRAFRGRANTGELFF	TGCGCTACGCGGGCATTTAGGGGCAGGGCGAACACCGGGGAGCTGTTTTTT
TRBV5-1	TRBD1	-	TRBJ2-7	CASSRDRVNEQYF	TGCGCCAGCAGTCGTGACAGGGTGAACGAGCAGTACTTC
TRBV28	TRBD2	-	TRBJ2-1	CASRTSGNYNEQFF	TGTGCCAGCAGGACTAGCGGGAATTACAATGAGCAGTTCTTC
TRBV5-1	-	-	TRBJ2-2	CASSPNVGGINTGELFF	TGCGCCAGCAGCCCAAACGTCGGCGGGATCAACACCGGGGAGCTGTTTTTT
TRBV18	-	-	TRBJ2-3	CESGLRRTCTDTQYF	TGTGAATCCGGGCTCCGCAGGACCTGCACAGATACGCAGTATTTT
TRBV18	-	-	TRBJ1-5	CASSPDRNNQPQHF	TGTGCCAGCTCGCCTGACAGGAATAATCAGCCCCAGCATTTT
TRBV7-6	TRBD1	-	TRBJ2-7	CASSLQLIGQGSYEQYF	TGTGCCAGCAGCTTACAGCTCATCGGACAGGGTTCCTACGAGCAGTACTTC
TRBV9	TRBD1	-	TRBJ1-1	CASSGRQGSENTEAFF	TGTGCCAGCAGCGGTAGACAGGGGTCCGAGAACACTGAAGCTTTCTTT
TRBV4-2	-	-	TRBJ2-2	CASSHTDPGELFF	TGTGCCAGCAGCCATACAGACCCCGGGGAGCTGTTTTTT
TRBV15	-	-	TRBJ2-5	CATSRDFEETQYF	TGTGCCACCAGCAGAGACTTCGAAGAGACCCAGTACTTC
TRBV7-8	TRBD2	once	TRBJ2-1	CASSLGPTSGRAGEQFF	TGTGCCAGCAGCTTAGGCCCTACTAGCGGGAGGGCCGGTGAGCAGTTCTTC
TRBV18	TRBD2	-	TRBJ2-1	CASSPRLAEQFF	TGTGCCAGCTCACCACGACTAGCAGAGCAGTTCTTC
TRBV7-9	-	-	TRBJ2-7	CASSLGGPSVAYEQYF	TGTGCCAGCAGCTTAGGGGGGCCCTCGGTCGCCTACGAGCAGTACTTC
TRBV10-3	TRBD1	-	TRBJ1-2	CAISERDRDYTF	TGTGCCATCAGTGAGCGGGACAGAGACTACACCTTC
TRBV5-1	TRBD2	-	TRBJ2-3	CASTQTSGADTQYF	TGCGCCAGCACCCAGACTAGCGGGGCAGATACGCAGTATTTT
TRBV2	TRBD2	-	TRBJ2-1	CASSGTRVGNEQFF	TGTGCCAGCTCCGGGACTAGAGTGGGGAATGAGCAGTTCTTC
TRBV5-1	-	-	TRBJ2-7	CASSLSPSLYEQYF	TGCGCCAGCAGCTTGTCCCCTAGCCTCTACGAGCAGTACTTC
TRBV10-2	-	-	TRBJ2-1	CASSEGSGPTYNEQFF	TGCGCCAGCAGTGAAGGGTCGGGACCAACCTACAATGAGCAGTTCTTC
TRBV5-1	-	-	TRBJ2-3	CASSLVAASTDTQYF	TGCGCCAGCAGCTTAGTAGCGGCTAGCACAGATACGCAGTATTTT
TRBV5-6	TRBD2	-	TRBJ2-3	CAGRGEDTQYF	TGTGCCGGGCGGGGGGAAGATACGCAGTATTTT
TRBV19	-	-	TRBJ1-4	CASTSRGQRNEKLFF	TGTGCCAGTACCTCCAGGGGACAAAGGAATGAAAAACTGTTTTTT
TRBV18	TRBD1	-	TRBJ1-2	CASSPRTGEGYTF	TGTGCCAGCTCACCTCGGACAGGGGAGGGCTACACCTTC
TRBV28	-	-	TRBJ2-4	CASSWQDKNIQYF	TGTGCCAGCAGTTGGCAGGATAAAAACATTCAGTACTTC
TRBV2	-	-	TRBJ2-2	CASRPTVTGELFF	TGTGCCAGCAGACCCACAGTTACCGGGGAGCTGTTTTTT
TRBV19	-	-	TRBJ2-2	CASRLNTGELFF	TGTGCCAGTCGCTTGAACACCGGGGAGCTGTTTTTT
TRBV4-2	TRBD1	-	TRBJ1-2	CASSLGTGGNYGYTF	TGTGCCAGCAGCCTGGGGACAGGGGGGAATTATGGCTACACCTTC
TRBV19	TRBD1	-	TRBJ1-1	CASSPTWTGSEAFF	TGTGCCAGTAGTCCTACCTGGACAGGGTCTGAAGCTTTCTTT